These T cell receptor beta chains were read from a single sample in a study of blood T cell repertoires in COVID-19. Clones were read by immunoSEQ multiplex PCR, and TCRdb kept only the in-frame ones, dropping some. The table records approximately 170,000 clones, around 81% of them present only once. Sequencing was performed on peripheral blood. All receptors derive from a man in his sixties with active or convalescent COVID-19. Each CDR3 is given with its conserved first and last residue. D genes are given only for firm matches. The size entry is marked missing in some rows and otherwise reads once, few, many or a size class.

TRBD1	TRBV11-1	TRBJ1-6	many	CASSRTGNNSPLHF	TGTGCCAGCAGCAGGACAGGGAATAATTCACCCCTCCACTTT
TRBD1	TRBV7-2	TRBJ2-7	.	CASSRDRGEYEQYF	TGTGCCAGCAGCCGTGACAGGGGGGAATACGAGCAGTACTTC
TRBD1	TRBV2	TRBJ2-3	.	CASRETGASTDTQYF	TGTGCCAGCAGGGAAACAGGGGCCAGCACAGATACGCAGTATTTT
.	TRBV2	TRBJ1-3	once	CASSGQGTGNTIYF	TGTGCCAGCAGTGGGCAGGGTACTGGAAACACCATATATTTT
TRBD1	TRBV5-1	TRBJ1-6	.	CASSPDRGRANSPLHF	TGCGCCAGCAGCCCGGACAGGGGGCGAGCGAATTCACCCCTCCACTTT
.	TRBV9	TRBJ1-5	.	CATPETGDSNQPQHF	TGTGCCACCCCGGAGACAGGTGATAGCAATCAGCCCCAGCATTTT
.	TRBV28	TRBJ1-5	.	CASGGSNQPQHF	TGTGCCAGCGGGGGCAGCAATCAGCCCCAGCATTTT
.	TRBV29-1	TRBJ2-7	.	CSVGTGSGIVEQYF	TGCAGCGTTGGTACAGGGTCGGGGATCGTCGAGCAGTACTTC
.	TRBV7-2	TRBJ2-7	.	CASSPDNYEQYF	TGTGCCAGCAGTCCTGACAACTACGAGCAGTACTTC
.	TRBV18	TRBJ2-1	.	CASSRPTVYNEQFF	TGTGCCAGCTCCCGACCGACAGTCTACAATGAGCAGTTCTTC
TRBD1	TRBV10-2	TRBJ1-4	.	CASSESFIGGSEKLFF	TGCGCCAGCAGTGAGTCGTTTATAGGGGGCAGTGAAAAACTGTTTTTT
TRBD2	TRBV9	TRBJ2-3	once	CASSELAGGTDTQYF	TGTGCCAGCAGCGAACTAGCGGGCGGCACAGATACGCAGTATTTT
.	TRBV20-1	TRBJ2-1	.	CSASPNEQFF	TGCAGTGCTAGTCCTAATGAGCAGTTCTTC
.	TRBV11-2	TRBJ1-2	.	CASSLGTGRHNYGYTF	TGTGCCAGCAGCTTAGGAACAGGGCGCCATAACTATGGCTACACCTTC
.	TRBV28	TRBJ1-6	.	CASSFAGDHNSPLHF	TGTGCCAGCAGTTTTGCGGGGGACCATAATTCACCCCTCCACTTT
.	TRBV7-2	TRBJ1-2	.	CASSLVGGLSHGYTF	TGTGCCAGCAGCTTAGTAGGAGGGTTAAGTCATGGCTACACCTTC
TRBD1	TRBV19	TRBJ1-4	.	CASSDRGREKLFF	TGTGCCAGTAGTGACAGGGGGCGAGAAAAACTGTTTTTT
TRBD1	TRBV5-1	TRBJ1-2	.	CASSQGQASYGYTF	TGCGCCAGCAGCCAAGGACAGGCCTCCTATGGCTACACCTTC
TRBD1	TRBV7-6	TRBJ2-1	once	CASSPGTGGYNEQFF	TGTGCCAGCAGCCCCGGGACAGGAGGTTACAATGAGCAGTTCTTC
.	TRBV5-1	TRBJ1-3	.	CASSLDGHNSGNTIYF	TGCGCCAGCAGCTTGGATGGACATAACTCTGGAAACACCATATATTTT
.	TRBV7-8	TRBJ2-5	.	CASSYKETQYF	TGTGCCAGCAGCTACAAAGAGACCCAGTACTTC
.	TRBV19	TRBJ1-5	.	CASTGLESGNQPQHF	TGTGCCAGTACCGGGTTGGAATCCGGCAATCAGCCCCAGCATTTT
TRBD2	TRBV2	TRBJ2-1	.	CASSQLAGGYNEQFF	TGTGCCAGCAGTCAACTAGCGGGGGGGTACAATGAGCAGTTCTTC
TRBD1	TRBV9	TRBJ2-1	.	CASSQGQGSYNEQFF	TGTGCCAGCAGCCAGGGACAGGGTTCCTACAATGAGCAGTTCTTC
TRBD1	TRBV7-9	TRBJ2-7	.	CASSGTTGRSYEQYF	TGTGCCAGCAGCGGAACGACAGGGCGATCCTACGAGCAGTACTTC
TRBD2	TRBV29-1	TRBJ2-5	.	CSVVVAGQETQYF	TGCAGCGTTGTGGTAGCGGGGCAAGAGACCCAGTACTTC
.	TRBV6-6	TRBJ2-2	.	CASSHNRDTGELFF	TGTGCCAGCAGTCACAACAGAGACACCGGGGAGCTGTTTTTT
.	TRBV10-1	TRBJ1-6	.	CASSGGTYNSPLHF	TGCGCCAGCAGCGGGGGAACCTATAATTCACCCCTCCACTTT
TRBD1	TRBV7-2	TRBJ2-1	.	CASSFDRVGEQFF	TGTGCCAGCAGTTTCGACAGGGTGGGCGAGCAGTTCTTC
TRBD2	TRBV2	TRBJ2-3	.	CASRGLAGGLYTTDTQYF	TGTGCCAGCAGGGGACTAGCGGGGGGCCTCTATACCACAGATACGCAGTATTTT
.	TRBV2	TRBJ2-7	.	CASSASYEQYF	TGTGCCAGCAGTGCCAGCTACGAGCAGTACTTC
.	TRBV18	TRBJ1-5	.	CASSPQGGSNQPQHF	TGTGCCAGCTCACCTCAGGGTGGTAGCAATCAGCCCCAGCATTTT
.	TRBV15	TRBJ2-1	.	CATSRDNRVQNNEQFF	TGTGCCACCAGCAGAGATAACAGGGTTCAAAACAATGAGCAGTTCTTC
.	TRBV6-9	TRBJ2-1	.	CASRWRYEQFF	TGTGCCAGCAGGTGGAGGTATGAGCAGTTCTTC
.	TRBV18	TRBJ2-1	.	CASSPQEVTISYNEQFF	TGTGCCAGCTCACCACAGGAGGTGACTATCTCCTACAATGAGCAGTTCTTC
.	TRBV6-5	TRBJ1-1	.	CASSYQPGNTEAFF	TGTGCCAGCAGTTACCAACCCGGGAACACTGAAGCTTTCTTT
.	TRBV29-1	TRBJ1-1	.	CSAGNTEAFF	TGCAGCGCCGGGAATACTGAAGCTTTCTTT
.	TRBV29-1	TRBJ2-2	.	CSAGRTYTGELFF	TGCAGCGCTGGGAGGACGTACACCGGGGAGCTGTTTTTT
TRBD1	TRBV10-2	TRBJ1-5	.	CASSARDREGSGNQPQHF	TGCGCCAGCAGTGCCAGGGACAGGGAGGGATCGGGCAATCAGCCCCAGCATTTT
TRBD1	TRBV12-3/TRBV12-4	TRBJ1-3	.	CASTWTGGNTIYF	TGTGCCAGCACTTGGACAGGAGGAAACACCATATATTTT
.	TRBV12-3/TRBV12-4	TRBJ1-2	few	CASSLSGDYGYTF	TGTGCCAGCAGTTTATCAGGGGACTATGGCTACACCTTC